These 23 T cell receptor beta chains were all obtained from the same sample, sequenced in a study of T cell responses to AZD1222 COVID-19 vaccine. Profiling relied on immunoSEQ multiplex PCR, and the TCRdb table lists in-frame clones only, not all of them. Of some 140,000 clones in the sample, about 87% were seen once. Sequencing used peripheral blood, obtained on day 0 of AZD1222 vaccination. All receptors derive from an adult in good health.

Regarding this clone: Other DNA sequences in the sample encode the same CDR3. The V and J genes are TRBV6-1 and TRBJ2-1, with unresolved D. Between the trimmed V and J ends, which lost 2 bases and 7 bases, there was a span of 6 bases. Germline CDR1 is MNHNS and CDR2 is SASEGT. This CDR3 contains 12 residues. CDR3 region: CASSESGNEQFF. As DNA, the CDR3 is TGTGCCAGCAGTGAATCAGGAAATGAGCAGTTCTTC.

This clone was found once. This chain uses TRBV11-3 with TRBJ2-7; D ambiguous. The V gene's germline CDR1 is SGHNT and CDR2 YENEEA. The V end was cut by 0 bases, the J end by 4 bases, with 7 bases between. The CDR3 spans 13 residues. The CDR3 sequence is CASSLEYGYEQYF. CDR3 coding DNA: TGTGCCAGCAGCTTAGAATACGGTTACGAGCAGTACTTC. The variable domain in full, completed from reference TRBV11-3 and TRBJ2-7, reads EAGVVQSPRYKIIEKKQPVAFWCNPISGHNTLYWYLQNLGQGPELLIRYENEEAVDDSQLPKDRFSAERLKGVDSTLKIQPAELGDSAVYLCASSLEYGYEQYFGPGTRLTVT.

The V and J genes are TRBV29-1 and TRBJ1-1; D unclear. The V gene's germline CDR1 is SQVTM and CDR2 ANQGSEA. Trimming left V 6 bases short and J 4 bases short, with 18 bases between. This CDR3 spans 14 amino acids. Here the CDR3 reads CSVLGRRASTEAFF. The CDR3 bases are TGCAGCGTCCTTGGACGGAGGGCGTCCACTGAAGCTTTCTTT.

The chain is built from TRBV4-2 and TRBJ1-6, with a tentative D call TRBD1 (5 bases). This CDR3 contains 14 residues. The germline gives CDR1 LGHNA, CDR2 YNFKEQ. Deletions cut 0 bases from V and 7 bases from J, with 7 bases between. The CDR3 coding sequence is TGTGCCAGCAGCCAAGAAGGGGAGAATTCACCCCTCCACTTT. Translation: CASSQEGENSPLHF.

The chain employs TRBV11-2 and TRBJ1-2; D unresolved. Trimming took off 0 bases at V and 8 bases at J, with 10 bases between the two ends. The germline CDR1 and CDR2 sequences are SGHAT and FQNNGV. This CDR3 contains 13 residues. In DNA, the CDR3 is TGTGCCAGCAGCTTAGAGGGTCGAGGGGGCTACACCTTC. This translates into CASSLEGRGGYTF.

Only one count was recorded for this clone. The V and J genes are TRBV4-1 and TRBJ1-2, with D perhaps matching TRBD1 (5 bases). This CDR3 contains 14 residues. CDR1 MGHRA and CDR2 YSYEKL come from the germline V gene. V lost 3 bases and J lost 4, with 12 bases in between. CDR3 coding DNA: TGCGCCAGCAGCCATGTAGGGGTGGGCTATGGCTACACCTTC. Protein: CASSHVGVGYGYTF.

V usage is TRBV7-2 and J usage is TRBJ2-1; D might be TRBD2 (5 bases). V dropped 6 bases and J dropped 4 bases, with 13 bases sitting between them. This CDR3 is built from 14 residues. CDR1 and CDR2 from the germline V gene are SGHTA and FQGNSA. The CDR3, as DNA: TGTGCCAGCAGACCTTCTCGGGGTTACAATGAGCAGTTCTTC. It translates to CASRPSRGYNEQFF.

V gene TRBV13 combines with J gene TRBJ2-7, with 7 bases fitting TRBD1. The J segment lost 2 bases and the V segment lost 0 bases, leaving 4 bases of the junction unmatched. The CDR3 totals 15 residues. Germline CDR1 is PRHDT and CDR2 is FYEKMQ (reference sequence). CDR3 protein: CASSLGGTDPYEQYF. CDR3 in DNA: TGTGCCAGCAGCTTAGGTGGGACAGACCCCTACGAGCAGTACTTC.

V gene TRBV4-3 combines with J gene TRBJ2-6; D uncertain. Germline V CDR1 and CDR2: LGHNA, YSLEER. There are 18 residues in the CDR3. V was clipped by 0 bases and J by 4 bases, with 16 bases between them. The CDR3 nucleotides read TGCGCCAGCAGCCAAGATGCCTACCCGAGTTCGGGGGCCAACGTCCTGACTTTC. This codes for CASSQDAYPSSGANVLTF.

This clone appeared once. This chain connects TRBV6-2 or TRBV6-3 to TRBJ2-4; TRBD1 matches at 11 bases. The junction had 11 bases not matched to a gene; V was cut back by 6 bases and J by 7 bases. This CDR3 region has 16 residues. CDR1 is MNHEY and CDR2 is SVGEGT in the germline V gene. The CDR3 sequence is CASSLDWTGGWNIQYF. CDR3 bases: TGTGCCAGCAGCCTAGACTGGACAGGGGGCTGGAACATTCAGTACTTC.

This clone was detected ten times or more. The chain recombines TRBV3-1 (or the pseudogene TRBV3-2) with TRBJ1-6; 8 nucleotides match TRBD1. This CDR3 is 15 amino acids long. The germline V gene has CDR1 LGHDT and CDR2 YNNKEL (reference sequence). The J segment lost 0 bases and the V segment lost 6 bases, leaving 1 base of the junction unmatched. DNA of the CDR3: TGTGCCAGCAGAGACAGGGGCTCCTATAATTCACCCCTCCACTTT. Amino acids: CASRDRGSYNSPLHF.

This chain links TRBV28 with TRBJ2-5, with D hard to call. V lost 7 bases to trimming and J lost 4 bases, with 7 bases between them. The CDR3 runs 11 residues. Germline CDR1 MDHEN, CDR2 SYDVKM. The CDR3 nucleotides read TGTGCCAGCAACACCAGAGAGACCCAGTACTTC. Its protein product is CASNTRETQYF.

The CDR3 reads CASSQSTQGTQYF. The CDR3 DNA sequence: TGTGCCAGCAGCCAATCAACCCAGGGGACCCAGTACTTC. The chain is built from TRBV3-1 (or the pseudogene TRBV3-2) and TRBJ2-5, with D tentatively TRBD1 (5 bases). The CDR3 has 13 residues. Germline-derived CDR1 and CDR2 are LGHDT and YNNKEL (reference sequence). The ends were cut back, 2 bases at V and 7 bases at J, with 11 bases in the middle.

The rearrangement uses TRBV18 and TRBJ1-1, with D tentatively TRBD1 (6 bases). The CDR3 covers 16 residues. Looked up from germline, CDR1 is KGHSH and CDR2 is LQKENI. Trimming pared 0 bases from V and 1 base from J, leaving 12 bases between. CDR3 nucleotide sequence: TGTGCCAGCTCACCACCGGACAGTTACTCGAACACTGAAGCTTTCTTT. Its protein product is CASSPPDSYSNTEAFF.

The rearrangement joins TRBV6-6 to TRBJ2-5, with 7 bases lining up with TRBD2. Germline V lookup: CDR1 MNHNY, CDR2 SVGAGI (reference sequence). The CDR3 consists of 15 residues. With V trimmed by 7 bases and J by 1 base, 9 bases remained unmatched. The CDR3 DNA is TGTGCCAGCAACAACGGGGGGAACGCCCAAGAGACCCAGTACTTC. Its translation: CASNNGGNAQETQYF.

This rearrangement joins TRBV6-5 to TRBJ2-7; TRBD1 matches at 9 bases. The ends lost 8 bases at V and 5 bases at J; junction bases unmatched: 7. Looked up from germline, CDR1 is MNHEY and CDR2 is SVGAGI. The CDR3 extends over 13 amino acids. CDR3 protein: CASARTGVNEQYF. In DNA form, the CDR3 reads TGTGCCAGCGCGCGGACAGGGGTTAACGAGCAGTACTTC.

The V call is TRBV14, the J call TRBJ2-3; no firm D call. V was pared by 1 base and J by 4 bases, with 6 bases between. Germline loops: CDR1 SGHDN, CDR2 FVKESK. The length of the CDR3 is 13 residues. The CDR3 DNA follows: TGTGCCAGCAGCCAAGGGGTCCCAGATACGCAGTATTTT. Protein sequence: CASSQGVPDTQYF.

The chain has TRBV11-2 and TRBJ1-4, with D tentatively TRBD1 (6 bases). The CDR3 length is 15 residues. Germline loops: CDR1 SGHAT, CDR2 FQNNGV. V was shortened by 1 base and J by 6 bases, with 12 bases between the two germline ends. The CDR3 DNA sequence: TGTGCCAGCAGCTTAGGCGGGACAAATCATGAAAAACTGTTTTTT. It codes for CASSLGGTNHEKLFF.

V gene TRBV4-1 combines with J gene TRBJ2-7; 10 bases match TRBD1. V lost 3 bases, J lost 7 bases, and 6 bases stayed unmatched. The CDR3 runs 14 residues. CDR1 is MGHRA, CDR2 YSYEKL, per germline. The CDR3 bases are TGCGCCAGCAGCCAGACAGGGGGCGCGAAAGAGCAGTACTTC. Amino acids: CASSQTGGAKEQYF.

This clone has a single count. The sample carries other DNA sequences with the same CDR3. The chain couples TRBV18 to TRBJ1-5; 7 bases match TRBD1. The CDR3 runs to 13 residues. Unmatched junction bases numbered 2, after V lost 2 bases and J lost 7 bases. In germline, CDR1 is KGHSH, CDR2 LQKENI. The DNA of the CDR3 is TGTGCCAGCTCACCAGGAGGGGGCCAGCCCCAGCATTTT. Translated, it gives CASSPGGGQPQHF.

The J gene is TRBJ2-3, the V gene TRBV5-6, with 8 bases fitting TRBD2. The CDR3 is 15 residues long. V trimming: 4 bases; J trimming: 3 bases; junction bases outside the gene matches: 7. From germline, CDR1 is SGHDT and CDR2 YYEEEE. The DNA of the CDR3 is TGTGCCAGCAGCCCCGGGACTAGTAGGACAGATACGCAGTATTTT. It encodes CASSPGTSRTDTQYF.

The V gene is TRBV5-4, the J gene TRBJ2-3; weak D call: TRBD2 (7 bases). V was pared by 1 base and J by 4 bases, with 16 bases between. The germline CDR1 and CDR2 sequences are SGHNT and YYREEE (reference sequence). CDR3 size: 16 residues. The CDR3: CASSLMGGGLPDTQYF. CDR3 DNA sequence: TGTGCCAGCAGCTTGATGGGGGGGGGCCTTCCAGATACGCAGTATTTT.

V usage is TRBV12-3 or TRBV12-4 and J usage is TRBJ1-2, with D possibly TRBD1 on 6 matching bases. The CDR3 is made up of 13 amino acids. V was cut by 6 bases and J by 2 bases, with 10 bases left in between. CDR3 sequence: CASSDGTNYGYTF. The CDR3 DNA sequence: TGTGCCAGCAGCGACGGGACAAACTATGGCTACACCTTC.